Listed below are T cell receptor beta chains from one sample, sequenced in a study of graft-versus-host responses after intestinal transplantation. Sequencing used immunoSEQ multiplex PCR; TCRdb keeps in-frame clones, though not all of them. The data contain about 14,000 clones, just over 35% of them singletons. This material consisted of alloreactive CD8+ T cells from a mixed lymphocyte reaction culture, taken before intestinal transplant. These receptors came from a human patient who received an intestinal transplant. Each CDR3 is given with its conserved first and last residue. The D gene is left open where the match is weak. Some rows mark clone size as missing; the rest say once, few, many or name a class of expanded clone.

NA,NA,TRBJ2-7,TRBV11-2,TGTGCCAGCAGCGGAGGTACGGGACTGAACTCCTACGAGCAGTACTTC,CASSGGTGLNSYEQYF
few,TRBD1,TRBJ2-7,TRBV7-3,TGTGCCAGCAGCTCGGGGACAGGTAGTTACGAGCAGTACTTC,CASSSGTGSYEQYF
NA,NA,TRBJ2-7,TRBV6-5,TGTGCCAGCAGTTACGCTGCTAACTACGAGCAGTACTTC,CASSYAANYEQYF
NA,NA,TRBJ2-1,TRBV7-2,TGTGCCAGCAGCTTAATGGGGGTGGGTGAGCAGTTCTTC,CASSLMGVGEQFF
NA,NA,TRBJ2-5,TRBV6-5,TGTGCCAGCAGTTACTCTCGTGGGGGGCCGCGGGAGACCCAGTACTTC,CASSYSRGGPRETQYF
NA,TRBD1,TRBJ2-7,TRBV4-1,TGCGCCAGCAGCTCAATCACAGGGGTCCACGAGCAGTACTTC,CASSSITGVHEQYF
NA,NA,TRBJ1-4,TRBV4-1,TGCGCCAGCAGCTACCTAGCTCAGGGAACGTTGGGCAGTGAAAAACTGTTTTTT,CASSYLAQGTLGSEKLFF
NA,TRBD2,TRBJ2-3,TRBV4-1,TGCGCCAGCAGCCAAGTCGGGGGGGTCACAGATACGCAGTATTTT,CASSQVGGVTDTQYF
few,TRBD1,TRBJ1-2,TRBV15,TGTGCCACCAGCAGAGATCTTGGACAGGGGGCCGGCTACACCTTC,CATSRDLGQGAGYTF
NA,TRBD2,TRBJ2-5,TRBV5-6,TGTGCCAGCAGCTTGGGCGGGGGGACAGAGACCCAGTACTTC,CASSLGGGTETQYF
NA,NA,TRBJ2-7,TRBV2,TGTGCCAGCATGGCCGGTAGCTCCTACGAGCAGTACTTC,CASMAGSSYEQYF
few,NA,TRBJ2-1,TRBV7-3,TGTGCCAGCAGCTTAAACGGTCGCGGCCGTTACAATGAGCAGTTCTTC,CASSLNGRGRYNEQFF
few,TRBD2,TRBJ2-5,TRBV13,TGTGCCAGCAGCTTGGGACTAGAGAGAGAGACCCAGTACTTC,CASSLGLERETQYF
NA,TRBD2,TRBJ2-5,TRBV11-2,TGTGCCAGCAGCTCCTGGACTAGCGGGGAACAAGAGACCCAGTACTTC,CASSSWTSGEQETQYF
NA,TRBD2,TRBJ2-5,TRBV2,TGTGCCAGCAGTGAATGGGGAGGGGAGGAGACCCAGTACTTC,CASSEWGGEETQYF
few,NA,TRBJ2-3,TRBV27,TGTGCCAGCAGACCCGGGACACTACACACAGATACGCAGTATTTT,CASRPGTLHTDTQYF
NA,NA,TRBJ2-7,TRBV5-3,TGTGCCAGAAGCTTAGTTCCCGGTCCCCGAGAATACGAGCAGTACTTC,CARSLVPGPREYEQYF
NA,NA,TRBJ2-3,TRBV4-1,TGCGCCAGCAGCCAAGAGGGCGGTACAGATACGCAGTATTTT,CASSQEGGTDTQYF
few,TRBD2,TRBJ2-2,TRBV7-6,TGTGCCAGCAGCCCCCGGGTAGCGGGGGACACCGGGGAGCTGTTTTTT,CASSPRVAGDTGELFF
NA,TRBD2,TRBJ2-1,TRBV10-2,TGCGCCAGCGAGGGACTAGCCTATGAGCAGTTCTTC,CASEGLAYEQFF
NA,NA,TRBJ2-1,TRBV6-5,TGTGCCAGCAGTTACTCAGCCGGGGACGGCAATGAGCAGTTCTTC,CASSYSAGDGNEQFF
few,NA,TRBJ1-3,TRBV7-6,TGTGCCAGCAGCAGCGGGAGGAGCTCTGGAAACACCATATATTTT,CASSSGRSSGNTIYF
NA,TRBD1,TRBJ2-7,TRBV19,TGTGCCAGTACCCCGGGACAGGGCGCCTACGAGCAGTACTTC,CASTPGQGAYEQYF